The rows below give T cell receptor beta chains drawn from one sample of a study of OX40 agonist ivuxolimab in advanced cancers. Profiled with immunoSEQ multiplex PCR; TCRdb holds only in-frame clones, not every one. The data hold some 59,000 clones, with 84% observed a single time. The input for sequencing was CD4+ or CD8+ T cells sorted from blood, taken in a trial of the OX40 agonist ivuxolimab. The receptor set was obtained from an adult with an advanced solid tumor such as melanoma, head and neck, liver or kidney cancer. CDR3s include the opening cysteine and the closing phenylalanine or tryptophan. The order of the fields is clone size, D gene, J gene, CDR3 length, V gene, CDR3 protein, CDR3 DNA. The D gene is left open where the match is weak. Not every row has a clone size; where given, it reads once, few, many or a size class.

>.|TRBD1|TRBJ1-1|17|TRBV27
CASSFRTGGVFDTEAFF
TGTGCCAGCAGTTTTCGGACAGGGGGCGTTTTTGACACTGAAGCTTTCTTT
>.|.|TRBJ2-7|15|TRBV9
CASSVDWGTNYEQYF
TGTGCCAGCAGCGTGGATTGGGGTACCAACTACGAGCAGTACTTC
>.|.|TRBJ2-2|13|TRBV5-5
CASSLGITGELFF
TGTGCCAGCAGCTTGGGGATTACCGGGGAGCTGTTTTTT
>.|.|TRBJ1-1|15|TRBV5-4
CASSLFGTLGAEAFF
TGTGCCAGCAGCTTGTTCGGCACGCTGGGCGCTGAAGCTTTCTTT
>.|TRBD1|TRBJ2-7|15|TRBV5-1
CASSLGGTGGYEQYF
TGCGCCAGCAGCTTGGGGGGGACAGGCGGCTACGAGCAGTACTTC
>.|.|TRBJ1-1|13|TRBV27
CASKGLSNTEAFF
TGTGCCAGCAAGGGTCTTTCGAACACTGAAGCTTTCTTT
>.|.|TRBJ1-4|16|TRBV5-6
CASSFFNPSTNEKLFF
TGTGCCAGCAGCTTTTTTAACCCCTCAACTAATGAAAAACTGTTTTTT
>.|.|TRBJ1-2|15|TRBV19
CASSPFDSSNYGYTF
TGTGCCAGTAGTCCCTTCGACAGTTCCAACTATGGCTACACCTTC
>.|.|TRBJ2-7|11|TRBV6-6
CAAGPQYEQYF
TGTGCCGCGGGTCCCCAATACGAGCAGTACTTC
>.|.|TRBJ1-1|14|TRBV7-9
CASSRTGKNTEAFF
TGTGCCAGCAGCAGGACGGGCAAGAACACTGAAGCTTTCTTT
>.|TRBD1|TRBJ1-3|15|TRBV2
CASSGTGLDGNTIYF
TGTGCCAGCAGTGGGACAGGGTTGGACGGAAACACCATATATTTT
>few|.|TRBJ1-2|14|TRBV19
CASSTRAGAYGYTF
TGTGCCAGTAGTACCCGCGCAGGAGCCTATGGCTACACCTTC
>.|TRBD2|TRBJ2-3|16|TRBV27
CASSFFSGGSPDTQYF
TGTGCCAGCAGTTTTTTTAGCGGGGGGAGCCCAGATACGCAGTATTTT
>few|.|TRBJ2-3|12|TRBV5-5
CASSLFTDTQYF
TGTGCCAGCAGCTTGTTCACAGATACGCAGTATTTT
>.|TRBD1|TRBJ1-2|16|TRBV9
CASSESRTGGSYGYTF
TGTGCCAGCAGCGAAAGTAGGACAGGGGGATCCTATGGCTACACCTTC
>.|.|TRBJ2-3|13|TRBV27
CASRGTRTDTQYF
TGTGCCAGCAGGGGGACACGCACAGATACGCAGTATTTT
>.|.|TRBJ2-3|12|TRBV14
CASSQVLNTQYF
TGTGCCAGCAGCCAAGTTCTAAATACGCAGTATTTT
>once|.|TRBJ2-3|15|TRBV5-4
CASSLSRGGTDTQYF
TGTGCCAGCAGCTTGTCCAGGGGTGGCACAGATACGCAGTATTTT
>.|TRBD1|TRBJ1-5|16|TRBV19
CASSSPDRGSNQPQHF
TGTGCCAGTAGTTCACCGGACAGGGGTAGCAATCAGCCCCAGCATTTT
>.|.|TRBJ1-4|16|TRBV5-1
CASSHDTDRSVKKLFF
TGCGCCAGCAGCCACGATACCGACAGGTCTGTGAAAAAACTGTTTTTT
>once|TRBD1|TRBJ1-1|15|TRBV7-2
CASSLRQGAGTEAFF
TGTGCCAGCAGCTTACGACAGGGGGCCGGTACTGAAGCTTTCTTT
>.|TRBD1|TRBJ1-4|16|TRBV27
CASNPGQGKGGEKLFF
TGTGCCAGTAACCCGGGACAGGGAAAAGGTGGCGAAAAACTGTTTTTT